This is a list of T cell receptor beta chains from one sample in a study of regulatory T cells in long-lasting Graves disease. MiXCR was run by TCRdb on the multiplex PCR reads, yielding one entry per CDR3 protein. Of 600,000 to 850,000 distinct CDR3 sequences listed, about 30% are singletons. Sequenced here: peripheral blood mononuclear cells (PBMCs), sampled when the disease was refractory, from a patient treated with antithyroid drugs. These receptors were collected from a female donor with Graves disease. Both conserved end residues are part of each CDR3. The D gene is left open where the match is weak. A clone size is listed for some rows: how often the clone was seen (once, few, many), or a class if it is expanded.

V gene	clone size	D gene	J gene	CDR3 DNA	CDR3 protein
TRBV20-1	.	.	TRBJ2-7	TGCAGTGCGCCGGGAGTTAGACGCTACGAGCAGTACTTC	CSAPGVRRYEQYF
TRBV18	.	.	TRBJ1-1	TGTGCCAGCTCCCGGGGGGGACCTGAAGCTTTCTTT	CASSRGGPEAFF
TRBV12-3/TRBV12-4	.	.	TRBJ2-7	TGTGCCAGCAGCCGCGGGCCAGGAGCGCTATCCTACGAGCAGTACTTC	CASSRGPGALSYEQYF
TRBV28	many	.	TRBJ2-7	TGTGCCAGCAGTTCCCTAGATACCTCCTACGAGCAGTACTTC	CASSSLDTSYEQYF
TRBV6-1	.	.	TRBJ1-1	TGTGCCAGCAGCCCAGCGCGGCGGACTGAAGCTTTCTTT	CASSPARRTEAFF
TRBV15	.	TRBD1	TRBJ1-2	TGTGCCACCGGCAGACCCGACAGGGGAGATGGCTACACCTTC	CATGRPDRGDGYTF
TRBV30	.	.	TRBJ1-2	TGTGCCAGCTCACACCAGTTCTATGGCTACACCTTC	CASSHQFYGYTF
TRBV19	.	TRBD1	TRBJ1-5	TGTGCCAGTAGTAGCACCGGGACAGCATTTAGCAATCAGCCCCAGCATTTT	CASSSTGTAFSNQPQHF
TRBV5-1	.	.	TRBJ1-1	TGCGCCAGCAGCCTTGGGGCAAACGAAGCTTTCTTT	CASSLGANEAFF
TRBV30	few	.	TRBJ2-5	TGTGCCTGGGGGGTGGGGGGTTCTCAAGAGACCCAGTACTTC	CAWGVGGSQETQYF
TRBV11-2	many	TRBD1	TRBJ2-5	TGTGCCAGCAGCTACGGGACAGCTAGAGGTGGAGAGACCCAGTACTTC	CASSYGTARGGETQYF
TRBV6-1	.	TRBD2	TRBJ2-2	TGTGCCAGCAGTGTAGCGGGGGGGTACACCGGGGAGCTGTTTTTT	CASSVAGGYTGELFF
TRBV6-5	few	TRBD1	TRBJ2-7	TGTGCCAGCAGTTACAGTTTTGGACAGGGCTCCTACGAGCAGTACTTC	CASSYSFGQGSYEQYF
TRBV20-1	.	TRBD1	TRBJ1-2	TGCAGTGCCCGTCAGGGGGCGCGAGACTATGGCTACACCTTC	CSARQGARDYGYTF
TRBV6-2/TRBV6-3	.	.	TRBJ1-4	TGTGCCAGCAGTTACTCGAAGGGGCGCGGTGAAAAACTGTTTTTT	CASSYSKGRGEKLFF
TRBV7-3	few	TRBD1	TRBJ1-2	TGTGCCAGCAGCAAAACGGACAGGGCGGACGGCTACACCTTC	CASSKTDRADGYTF
TRBV5-1	.	.	TRBJ1-1	TGCGCCAGCAGCTTCACATCCGACACTGAAGCTTTCTTT	CASSFTSDTEAFF
TRBV29-1	.	.	TRBJ1-2	TGCAGCGTTGAAGAAGAGCCCCACTATGGCTACACCTTC	CSVEEEPHYGYTF
TRBV27	few	.	TRBJ2-5	TGTGCCAGCAGTTCACCCCGGGACACCCAAGAGACCCAGTACTTC	CASSSPRDTQETQYF
TRBV6-5	many	TRBD1	TRBJ1-5	TGTGCCAGCAGTTACGGGGGACAGGGGGTCAGTAGCAATCAGCCCCAGCATTTT	CASSYGGQGVSSNQPQHF
TRBV7-2	few	.	TRBJ2-7	TGTGCCAGCAGCTTAGGGCTCCTCGTAGATTCTTCCTACGAGCAGTACTTC	CASSLGLLVDSSYEQYF
TRBV5-4	.	.	TRBJ2-5	TGTGCCAGCAGCTTAGAGTTCGCGGAGACCCAGTACTTC	CASSLEFAETQYF
TRBV12-3/TRBV12-4	once	.	TRBJ2-7	TGTGCCAGCAGTTTAATTTTTGGGACACACCCGTACGAGCAGTACTTC	CASSLIFGTHPYEQYF
TRBV6-1	.	.	TRBJ2-2	TGTGCCAGCACCCCGTTTAGTCAGAACACCGGGGAGCTGTTTTTT	CASTPFSQNTGELFF
TRBV7-9	few	.	TRBJ2-5	TGTGCCAGCAGCATGACCGGGAGCCAAGAGACCCAGTACTTC	CASSMTGSQETQYF
TRBV6-2/TRBV6-3	.	.	TRBJ1-3	TGTGCCAGCAGATACGGTCGTTCTGGAAACACCATATATTTT	CASRYGRSGNTIYF
TRBV2	.	TRBD2	TRBJ2-7	TGTGCCAGCAGTGATAGGTCTAGCGGGAGCCACGAGCAGTACTTC	CASSDRSSGSHEQYF
TRBV6-1	.	TRBD1	TRBJ2-5	TGTGCCAGCAGCCGGGACAGGGGAGGGGAGACCCAGTACTTC	CASSRDRGGETQYF
TRBV27	.	TRBD1	TRBJ2-2	TGTGCCAGCAGTCCCAGGGGGCGGGTTACAACCGGGGAGCTGTTTTTT	CASSPRGRVTTGELFF
TRBV6-1	.	.	TRBJ1-5	TGTGCCATCAGTGACCCGGGGACGCCCCAGCATTTT	CAISDPGTPQHF
TRBV7-9	many	TRBD2	TRBJ2-7	TGTGCCAGCAGCTCGGGACTAGCGGTTTCCTACGAGCAGTACTTC	CASSSGLAVSYEQYF
TRBV27	.	.	TRBJ1-2	TGTGCCAGCAGTCCGCAGGCCCACTATGGCTACACCTTC	CASSPQAHYGYTF
TRBV7-9	many	.	TRBJ1-1	TGTGCCAGCAGCTTAGGGTGGAGTGAAGCTTTCTTT	CASSLGWSEAFF
TRBV12-3/TRBV12-4	many	TRBD2	TRBJ2-2	TGTGCCACCCGGACTAGCGTGAACGGGGAGCTGTTTTTT	CATRTSVNGELFF
TRBV20-1	.	TRBD1	TRBJ1-2	TGCAGTGCCGCCTGGGACAGAGGCTACACCTTC	CSAAWDRGYTF
TRBV5-5	.	TRBD2	TRBJ2-5	TGTGCCAGCAGCTGGGGACTAGCGGGACTTGGAGAGACCCAGTACTTC	CASSWGLAGLGETQYF
TRBV2	many	.	TRBJ2-2	TGTGCCAGCAGTGAAGGTCTAGCGACTGTCCTCAACACCGGGGAGCTGTTTTTT	CASSEGLATVLNTGELFF
TRBV27	few	.	TRBJ1-2	TGTGCCAGCAGTGGGGGGATGGGCTACACCTTC	CASSGGMGYTF
TRBV11-3	.	.	TRBJ2-1	TGTGCCAGCAGCTTAGATTTGCGGGCGGGGTACAATGAGCAGTTCTTC	CASSLDLRAGYNEQFF
TRBV6-5	many	.	TRBJ1-1	TGTGCCAGCAGTTACCCGCCTAGACCCTCCCAGAACACTGAAGCTTTCTTT	CASSYPPRPSQNTEAFF
TRBV13	many	TRBD2	TRBJ2-7	TGTGCCAGCAGCTCAGCGGGAGGATCCTACGAGCAGTACTTC	CASSSAGGSYEQYF
TRBV30	.	.	TRBJ1-5	TGTGCCTGGAGTGCCGATAGCAATCAGCCCCAGCATTTT	CAWSADSNQPQHF
TRBV20-1	.	.	TRBJ1-5	TGCAGTGCTAACACAGGGACAAGCAATCAGCCCCAGCATTTT	CSANTGTSNQPQHF